Following are 3 T cell receptor beta chains from one sample sequenced in a study of shared clonotypes between healthy human individuals. Sequencing was performed with immunoSEQ multiplex PCR; in TCRdb, only in-frame clones are kept and a portion is missing. The data contain 2,500,000 or so clones, around nine tenths of them singletons. The sequenced sample consisted of naive CD4+ T cells sorted from blood. Subset specified: CD45RA+ positively selected. All receptors come from a young man in good health.

The gene calls are TRBV5-4 and TRBJ2-7; TRBD2 agrees at 13 bases. This CDR3 spans 15 amino acids. The V gene's germline CDR1 is SGHNT and CDR2 YYREEE (reference sequence). V shed 0 bases, J shed 5 bases, and the junction held 2 bases outside the gene matches. The CDR3 reads CASSLGGLAGNEQYF. The CDR3 bases are TGTGCCAGCAGCTTGGGGGGACTAGCGGGAAACGAGCAGTACTTC.

The chain recombines TRBV28 with TRBJ2-5; the D is unclear. Germline V gene lookup returns CDR1 MDHEN and CDR2 SYDVKM. The ends were cut back, 2 bases at V and 5 bases at J, with 9 bases in the middle. The CDR3 covers 13 residues. The CDR3 nucleotides are TGTGCCAGCAGTTTAGGGGATCGGGAGACCCAGTACTTC. Translating gives CASSLGDRETQYF.

For this clone: Germline and junction disagree at one end, which may indicate a read error. The genes are TRBV15 and TRBJ1-5; D is uncertain. This CDR3 region has 17 residues. Germline V lookup: CDR1 LNHNV, CDR2 YYDKDF (reference sequence). The CDR3 DNA sequence: TGTGCCACCAGCAGAGGCCCCGAGACAAAAGGCAACCAGCCCCAGCATTTT. This gives the protein CATSRGPETKGNQPQHF. The complete variable domain, with remaining parts taken from reference TRBV15 and TRBJ1-5, reads DAMVIQNPRYQVTQFGKPVTLSCSQTLNHNVMYWYQQKSSQAPKLLFHYYDKDFNNEADTPDNFQSRRPNTSFCFLDIRSPGLGDTAMYLCATSRGPETKGNQPQHFGDGTRLSIL.